The next 21 T cell receptor beta chains were all read from a single sample in a study of T cells after yellow fever vaccination. TCRdb ran MiXCR on the 5' RACE reads and lists one entry per CDR3 protein. The profile shows 65,000 to 90,000 distinct CDR3 sequences, around 7.7% of them singletons. Sequencing used CD8+ T cells sorted from PBMCs, obtained on the day of the yellow fever booster vaccination. Receptors originate from a man aged 25-45 years who received the YFV17D yellow fever vaccine.

This clonotype was detected ten times or more. V usage is TRBV6-2 or TRBV6-3 and J usage is TRBJ2-6; D call uncertain. Per germline, CDR1 MNHEY and CDR2 SVGEGT. CDR3 length: 14 amino acids. Trimming cost V 11 bases and J 0 bases, with 11 bases left between them. The CDR3 DNA is TGTGCCGTAACGACGGGCTCTGGGGCCAACGTCCTGACTTTC. Translated: CAVTTGSGANVLTF.

This sequence joins TRBV12-3 or TRBV12-4 and TRBJ2-2; D is unclear. Trimming removed 5 bases from V and 6 bases from J, with 10 bases in between. The CDR3 is 13 amino acids. This CDR3 is CASSPSYAGELFF. Written as DNA, the CDR3 is TGTGCCAGCAGTCCTTCATATGCCGGGGAGCTGTTTTTT.

The V and J genes are TRBV7-8 and TRBJ1-5; D might be TRBD1 (6 bases). Germline CDR1 reads SGHVS; CDR2 reads FQNEAQ. V gave up 5 bases and J gave up 3 bases, with 20 bases separating them. The CDR3 has 17 residues. CDR3 amino acids: CASSARGMDSNNQPQHF. For the CDR3, the DNA is TGTGCCAGCAGCGCCAGAGGAATGGACAGTAACAATCAGCCCCAGCATTTT. Complete variable domain (other parts from reference TRBV7-8 and TRBJ1-5): GAGVSQSPRYKVAKRGQDVALRCDPISGHVSLFWYQQALGQGPEFLTYFQNEAQLDKSGLPSDRFFAERPEGSVSTLKIQRTQQEDSAVYLCASSARGMDSNNQPQHFGDGTRLSIL.

The table lists this clonotype with many counts. The CDR3 is CASGAGAFHEQYF. CDR3 in DNA: TGTGCCAGCGGGGCCGGGGCCTTCCACGAGCAGTACTTC. The rearrangement joins TRBV5-4 to TRBJ2-7; TRBD1 or TRBD2 may be the D gene (5 bases each). The CDR3 length is 13 residues. CDR1 is SGHNT, CDR2 YYREEE, per germline (reference sequence). The germline V and J ends were trimmed by 7 bases and 5 bases, with 16 bases remaining between them.

The chain is built from TRBV5-6 and TRBJ2-5; D is uncertain. The CDR3 totals 18 residues. Trimming removed 5 bases at V and 3 bases at J, with 26 bases between. Per germline, CDR1 SGHDT and CDR2 YYEEEE. In nucleotides, the CDR3 is TGTGCCAGCAGTTCACTAACCCCGGGCTACACCCTCGAAGAGACCCAGTACTTC. It specifies CASSSLTPGYTLEETQYF. Based on the CDR3 plus reference TRBV5-6 and TRBJ2-5, the full variable domain is DAGVTQSPTHLIKTRGQQVTLRCSPKSGHDTVSWYQQALGQGPQFIFQYYEEEERQRGNFPDRFSGHQFPNYSSELNVNALLLGDSALYLCASSSLTPGYTLEETQYFGPGTRLLVL.

The V call is TRBV27, the J call TRBJ1-4; maybe TRBD1 (5 bases). Germline V gene data show CDR1 as MNHEY and CDR2 as SMNVEV (reference sequence). Trimming stripped 9 bases from V and 2 bases from J, with 13 bases between. The CDR3 is 14 residues long. In nucleotides, the CDR3 is TGTGCCAGTGCCAACTGGGGGACTAATGAAAAACTGTTTTTT. Translated: CASANWGTNEKLFF.

V gene TRBV7-9 combines with J gene TRBJ2-3; possible D gene TRBD2, 6 bases. Germline CDR1 SEHNR, CDR2 FQNEAQ (reference sequence). The CDR3 sequence is 16 residues long. The ends were cut back, 2 bases at V and 3 bases at J, with 15 bases in the middle. CDR3 in DNA: TGTGCCAGCAGCTTATTTAGCGGAGGCGGGACAGATACGCAGTATTTT. Amino acid sequence: CASSLFSGGGTDTQYF.

The chain has TRBV6-5 and TRBJ2-7; D possibly uses TRBD1 or TRBD2 (5 bases each). Trimming stripped 0 bases from V and 4 bases from J, with 13 bases between. CDR1 MNHEY and CDR2 SVGAGI come from the germline V gene. This CDR3 has 15 amino acids. The CDR3 sequence: CASSYSPGRGYEQYF. The CDR3 DNA follows: TGTGCCAGCAGTTACTCTCCGGGAAGGGGTTACGAGCAGTACTTC.

This clonotype was picked up a small number of times. For the CDR3, the DNA is TGTGCCAGCAGTGAAAGGACTAGCGGGAGGGATGAGCAGTTCTTC. Translated, it gives CASSERTSGRDEQFF. The V and J genes are TRBV2 and TRBJ2-1, with 15 bases matching TRBD2. The germline V gene encodes CDR1 SNHLY and CDR2 FYNNEI. This CDR3 spans 15 amino acids. Trimming cost V 2 bases and J 8 bases; bases outside gene matches: 1.

There are many counts of this clonotype. An end of the junction differs from the germline gene, which may be a read error. The gene calls are TRBV5-5 and TRBJ2-7; the match to TRBD1 covers 11 bases. From germline, CDR1 is SGHKS and CDR2 YYEKEE (reference sequence). The CDR3 covers 14 residues. The CDR3 region is CASSPGQGGFLAHF. DNA for the CDR3: TGTGCCAGCAGCCCGGGACAGGGGGGATTTTTGGCGCACTTC.

The chain employs TRBV11-2 and TRBJ2-5, with D hard to call. This CDR3 comprises 12 residues. The V gene lost 0 bases and the J gene lost 5 bases, with 4 bases spanning the gap. Germline assignment: CDR1 SGHAT and CDR2 FQNNGV. The chain's CDR3 is CASSLDAETQYF. CDR3 coding DNA: TGTGCCAGCAGCTTAGACGCGGAGACCCAGTACTTC.

In this sample, this clonotype turned up a few times. A much larger clone lies one base from this, so it may be a read error. The V call is TRBV20-1, the J call TRBJ1-2; 8 nucleotides line up with TRBD1. CDR1 is DFQATT, CDR2 SNEGSKA, per germline (reference sequence). CDR3 size: 13 residues. The ends lost 6 bases at V and 3 bases at J; junction bases unmatched: 6. CDR3 in amino acids: CSAPMDRDYGYTF. In DNA, the CDR3 is TGCAGTGCCCCTATGGACAGGGACTATGGCTACACCTTC.

This chain connects TRBV7-9 to TRBJ2-7; maybe TRBD2 (6 bases). The CDR3 length is 14 residues. Germline assignment: CDR1 SEHNR and CDR2 FQNEAQ (reference sequence). Trimming took off 0 bases at V and 6 bases at J, with 12 bases between the two ends. The CDR3, as DNA: TGTGCCAGCAGCTTAGCGATTCCCGGGAGCGAGCAGTACTTC. It specifies CASSLAIPGSEQYF. The whole variable domain, filled in from reference TRBV7-9 and TRBJ2-7, reads DTGVSQNPRHKITKRGQNVTFRCDPISEHNRLYWYRQTLGQGPEFLTYFQNEAQLEKSRLLSDRFSAERPKGSFSTLEIQRTEQGDSAMYLCASSLAIPGSEQYFGPGTRLTVT.

By sample fraction, this clonotype is medium-sized. V and J are TRBV2 and TRBJ1-6; weak D call: TRBD1 (5 bases). The germline V and J ends were trimmed by 6 bases and 9 bases, with 18 bases remaining between them. Germline CDR1 SNHLY, CDR2 FYNNEI. CDR3 size: 15 residues. The CDR3 sequence: CASSGKPGAGSPLHF. CDR3 nucleotide sequence: TGTGCCAGCAGCGGAAAACCCGGGGCGGGTTCACCCCTCCACTTT. Together with reference TRBV2 and TRBJ1-6, the CDR3 gives the full variable domain: EPEVTQTPSHQVTQMGQEVILRCVPISNHLYFYWYRQILGQKVEFLVSFYNNEISEKSEIFDDQFSVERPDGSNFTLKIRSTKLEDSAMYFCASSGKPGAGSPLHFGNGTRLTVT.

The V and J genes are TRBV11-2 and TRBJ2-1; TRBD2 is a possible D gene (6 bases). CDR1 is SGHAT, CDR2 FQNNGV, per germline. CDR3 size: 11 residues. Trimming pared 3 bases from V and 10 bases from J, leaving 7 bases between. CDR3 sequence (DNA): TGTGCCAGCAGCTTTGGAGGGGAGCAGTTCTTC. Translating it yields CASSFGGEQFF.

The V call is TRBV7-2, the J call TRBJ2-5, with TRBD2 matching over 8 bases. CDR1 is SGHTA and CDR2 is FQGNSA in the germline V gene. V was pared by 5 bases and J by 4 bases, with 9 bases of the junction left unmatched. The CDR3 has 15 amino acids. In DNA, the CDR3 is TGTGCCAGCAGCCGGACCGGGACTAGTGGAGAGACCCAGTACTTC. Its translation: CASSRTGTSGETQYF.

The chain combines TRBV2 with TRBJ2-1; 14 bases line up with TRBD2. The germline CDR1 and CDR2 sequences are SNHLY and FYNNEI. There are 16 residues in the CDR3. V lost 3 bases, J lost 11 bases, and 9 bases stayed unmatched. As DNA, the CDR3 is TGTGCCAGCAGTGATCCGGGACTAGCGGGAGTGGATCAGCAGTTCTTC. It codes for CASSDPGLAGVDQQFF. The full variable domain, with the rest looked up from reference TRBV2 and TRBJ2-1, is EPEVTQTPSHQVTQMGQEVILRCVPISNHLYFYWYRQILGQKVEFLVSFYNNEISEKSEIFDDQFSVERPDGSNFTLKIRSTKLEDSAMYFCASSDPGLAGVDQQFFGPGTRLTVL.

The CDR3 nucleotides read TGTGCCAGCAGCTCTCCCTGGCAAAACAATGAGCAGTTCTTC. Its translation: CASSSPWQNNEQFF. The chain uses TRBV7-9 and TRBJ2-1, with unresolved D. V was cut by 4 bases and J by 5 bases, with 12 bases left in between. CDR1 SEHNR and CDR2 FQNEAQ come from the germline V gene (reference sequence). The length of the CDR3 is 14 residues.

The rearrangement links TRBV7-6 to TRBJ1-4; 12 positions match TRBD1. Germline-derived CDR1 and CDR2 are SGHVS and FNYEAQ. V shed 5 bases, J shed 8 bases, and the junction held 9 bases outside the gene matches. CDR3 length equals 16 residues. Here the CDR3 reads CASSRGTGGSREKLFF. CDR3 DNA: TGTGCCAGCAGCAGGGGGACAGGGGGCTCTCGGGAAAAACTGTTTTTT.

This clonotype was detected ten times or more. This chain joins TRBV12-3 or TRBV12-4 and TRBJ1-2, with 10 bases fitting TRBD1. V lost 6 bases to trimming and J lost 2 bases; unmatched junction nucleotides: 3. CDR3 length equals 14 residues. CDR3 DNA: TGTGCCAGCAGGAGGACAGGGGGAAACTATGGCTACACCTTC. Translating gives CASRRTGGNYGYTF.

This clonotype was picked up many times. V gene TRBV14 combines with J gene TRBJ2-7, with D uncertain. Trimming removed 1 base from V and 4 bases from J, with 8 bases in between. Germline assignment: CDR1 SGHDN and CDR2 FVKESK. This CDR3 has 13 residues. CDR3 in DNA: TGTGCCAGCAGCCAAGTCAACAGATACGAGCAGTACTTC. Residues: CASSQVNRYEQYF. The full variable domain, in which reference TRBV14 and TRBJ2-7 provide the parts outside the CDR3, is EAGVTQFPSHSVIEKGQTVTLRCDPISGHDNLYWYRRVMGKEIKFLLHFVKESKQDESGMPNNRFLAERTGGTYSTLKVQPAELEDSGVYFCASSQVNRYEQYFGPGTRLTVT.